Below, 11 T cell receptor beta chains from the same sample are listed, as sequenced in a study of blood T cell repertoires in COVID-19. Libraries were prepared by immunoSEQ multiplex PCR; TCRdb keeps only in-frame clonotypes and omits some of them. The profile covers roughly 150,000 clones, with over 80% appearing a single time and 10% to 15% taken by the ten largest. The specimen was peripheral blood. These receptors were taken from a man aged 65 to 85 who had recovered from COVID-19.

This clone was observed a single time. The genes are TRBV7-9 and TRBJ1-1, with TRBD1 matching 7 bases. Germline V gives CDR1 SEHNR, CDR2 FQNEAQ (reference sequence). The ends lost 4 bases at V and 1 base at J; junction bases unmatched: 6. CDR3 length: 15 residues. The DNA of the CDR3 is TGTGCCAGCAGCTCCAACAGGGGTGAGAACACTGAAGCTTTCTTT. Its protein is CASSSNRGENTEAFF. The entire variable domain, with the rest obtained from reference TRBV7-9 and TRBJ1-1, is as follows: DTGVSQNPRHKITKRGQNVTFRCDPISEHNRLYWYRQTLGQGPEFLTYFQNEAQLEKSRLLSDRFSAERPKGSFSTLEIQRTEQGDSAMYLCASSSNRGENTEAFFGQGTRLTVV.

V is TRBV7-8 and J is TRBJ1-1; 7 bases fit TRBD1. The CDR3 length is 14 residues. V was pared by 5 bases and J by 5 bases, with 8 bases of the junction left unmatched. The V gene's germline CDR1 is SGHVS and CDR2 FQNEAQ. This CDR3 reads CASSRETGLTEAFF. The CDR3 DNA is TGTGCCAGCAGCCGGGAGACAGGGTTGACTGAAGCTTTCTTT. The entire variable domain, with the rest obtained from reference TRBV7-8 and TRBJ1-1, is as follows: GAGVSQSPRYKVAKRGQDVALRCDPISGHVSLFWYQQALGQGPEFLTYFQNEAQLDKSGLPSDRFFAERPEGSVSTLKIQRTQQEDSAVYLCASSRETGLTEAFFGQGTRLTVV.

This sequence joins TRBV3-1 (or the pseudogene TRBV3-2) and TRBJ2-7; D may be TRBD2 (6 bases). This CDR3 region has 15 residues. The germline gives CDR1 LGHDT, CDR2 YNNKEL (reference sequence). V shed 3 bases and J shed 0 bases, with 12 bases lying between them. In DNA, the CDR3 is TGTGCCAGCAGCCAGGACTATCAAAGCTCCTACGAGCAGTACTTC. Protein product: CASSQDYQSSYEQYF.

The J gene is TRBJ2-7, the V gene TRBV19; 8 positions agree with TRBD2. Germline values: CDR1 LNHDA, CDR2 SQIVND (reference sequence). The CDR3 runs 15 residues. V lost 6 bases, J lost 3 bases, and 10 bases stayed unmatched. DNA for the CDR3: TGTGCCAGTAGCGGGAGGGCCGAATATAACTACGAGCAGTACTTC. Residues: CASSGRAEYNYEQYF.

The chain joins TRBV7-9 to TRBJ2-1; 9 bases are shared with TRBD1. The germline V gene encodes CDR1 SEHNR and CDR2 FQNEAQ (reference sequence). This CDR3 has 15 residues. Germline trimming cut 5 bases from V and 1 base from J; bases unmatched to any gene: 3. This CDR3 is CASSPDRGSYNEQFF. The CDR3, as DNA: TGTGCCAGCAGCCCCGACAGGGGGTCCTACAATGAGCAGTTCTTC.

CDR3 nucleotide sequence: TGTGCCAGCAGTTTAGCAGGGATTGATTTGGAGCCCCAGCATTTT. It translates to CASSLAGIDLEPQHF. The chain has TRBV28 and TRBJ1-5, with D possibly matching TRBD1 (5 bases). The CDR3 sequence is 15 residues long. The V and J ends lost 2 bases and 8 bases respectively, with 16 bases between them. Germline V gives CDR1 MDHEN, CDR2 SYDVKM.

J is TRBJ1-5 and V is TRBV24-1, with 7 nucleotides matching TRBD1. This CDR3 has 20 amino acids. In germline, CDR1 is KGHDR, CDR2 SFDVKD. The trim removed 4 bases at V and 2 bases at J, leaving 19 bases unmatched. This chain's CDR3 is CATSDPFRDRASQGNQPQHF. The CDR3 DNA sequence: TGTGCCACCAGTGACCCCTTTCGAGACAGGGCTTCTCAGGGCAATCAGCCCCAGCATTTT.

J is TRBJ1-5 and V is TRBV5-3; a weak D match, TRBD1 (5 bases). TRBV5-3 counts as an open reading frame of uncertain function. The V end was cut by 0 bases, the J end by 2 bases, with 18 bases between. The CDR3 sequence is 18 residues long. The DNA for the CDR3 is TGTGCCAGAAGCTTGGGCCGATCTTCTAGGGGTTGCAATCAGCCCCAGCATTTT. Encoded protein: CARSLGRSSRGCNQPQHF.

The DNA of the CDR3 is TGTGCCAGCAGCGTACAGGGGGATCAGCCCCAGCATTTT. Translating gives CASSVQGDQPQHF. The gene calls are TRBV7-2 and TRBJ1-5, with 8 nucleotides matching TRBD1. The V gene end was trimmed by 5 bases and the J gene end by 5 bases; junction bases not matched to a gene: 2. CDR3 length: 13 residues. Germline CDR1 reads SGHTA; CDR2 reads FQGNSA.

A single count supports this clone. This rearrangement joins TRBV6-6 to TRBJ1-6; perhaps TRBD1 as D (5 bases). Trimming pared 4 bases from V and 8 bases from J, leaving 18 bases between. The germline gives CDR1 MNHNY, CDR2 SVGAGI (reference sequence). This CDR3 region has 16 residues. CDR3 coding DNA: TGTGCCAGCAGTTTGGGGGGTTGGGCTCGAGATTCACCCCTCCACTTT. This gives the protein CASSLGGWARDSPLHF.

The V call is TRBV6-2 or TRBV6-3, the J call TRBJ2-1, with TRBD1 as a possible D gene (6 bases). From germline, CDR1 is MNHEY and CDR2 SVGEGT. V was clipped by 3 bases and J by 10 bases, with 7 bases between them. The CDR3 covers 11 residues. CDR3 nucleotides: TGTGCCAGCAGTTATAGGGGGGAGCAGTTCTTC. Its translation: CASSYRGEQFF.